One sample yielded the 24 T cell receptor beta chains listed below, sequenced in a study of cytomegalovirus exposure and HLA in healthy donors. Primers for the PCR totalled 60 Vbeta and 13 Jbeta. TCRdb's table, derived via immunoSEQ multiplex PCR, lists solely in-frame clones and lacks some. This sample has roughly 130,000 clones, with 80% found just once. The sequencing sample was made of PBMCs. These TCRs come from a human donor in good health.

The gene calls are TRBV6-5 and TRBJ1-1; TRBD1 aligns across 9 bases. This CDR3 comprises 16 residues. V dropped 1 base and J dropped 4; count of bases not matched to a gene: 7. Germline loops: CDR1 MNHEY, CDR2 SVGAGI. The CDR3, as DNA: TGTGCCAGCAGTTACTACAGGGGGCGGAGGGTCACTGAAGCTTTCTTT. This encodes CASSYYRGRRVTEAFF.

The chain couples TRBV12-5 to TRBJ2-7, with D perhaps matching TRBD1 (6 bases). CDR1 is LGHNT, CDR2 FRNRAP, per germline. This CDR3 is 16 amino acids long. V was pared by 7 bases and J by 5 bases, with 24 bases between. The CDR3 nucleotides are TGTGCTAGTGTCAAGGCGAGGCAGGGCAGGGGACACGAGCAGTACTTC. This sequence encodes CASVKARQGRGHEQYF.

This chain links TRBV4-1 with TRBJ1-2; the match to TRBD1 covers 7 bases. The CDR3 consists of 16 residues. Looked up from germline, CDR1 is MGHRA and CDR2 is YSYEKL. After removal of 8 bases from V and 2 bases from J, the junction contained 14 bases not matched to a gene. CDR3 in amino acids: CASRIEEGALNYGYTF. In DNA form, the CDR3 reads TGCGCCAGCCGCATAGAGGAGGGGGCTTTAAACTATGGCTACACCTTC.

The chain is built from TRBV7-9 and TRBJ2-3; weak D call: TRBD1 (7 bases). CDR1 is SEHNR and CDR2 is FQNEAQ in the germline V gene (reference sequence). The CDR3 has 14 amino acids. Trimming removed 5 bases from V and 3 bases from J, with 12 bases in between. CDR3 amino acids: CASSQTGRTDTQYF. As DNA, the CDR3 is TGTGCCAGCAGCCAGACAGGGAGGACAGATACGCAGTATTTT. The full variable domain, rest sourced from reference TRBV7-9 and TRBJ2-3, is DTGVSQNPRHKITKRGQNVTFRCDPISEHNRLYWYRQTLGQGPEFLTYFQNEAQLEKSRLLSDRFSAERPKGSFSTLEIQRTEQGDSAMYLCASSQTGRTDTQYFGPGTRLTVL.

This clone showed up just a few times. The rearrangement uses TRBV6-1 and TRBJ1-4, with a possible D match to TRBD1 (6 bases). The V end lost 0 bases, the J end lost 3 bases, and 8 bases lay between the germline ends. The CDR3 has 15 amino acids. Germline CDR1 MNHNS, CDR2 SASEGT. For the CDR3, the DNA is TGTGCCAGCAGTGAAGCGCCAGGGGCTAATGAAAAACTGTTTTTT. Translating it yields CASSEAPGANEKLFF.

The rearrangement links TRBV19 to TRBJ1-5; no reliable D call. The length of the CDR3 is 13 residues. V dropped 4 bases and J dropped 8 bases, with 12 bases sitting between them. Germline V CDR1 and CDR2: LNHDA, SQIVND (reference sequence). The CDR3 coding sequence is TGTGCCAGTAGTACAGCCCTTAGCGAGCCCCAGCATTTT. It encodes CASSTALSEPQHF.

The V gene is TRBV27, the J gene TRBJ1-1; 11 bases match TRBD1. The junction had 6 bases not matched to a gene; V was cut back by 3 bases and J by 3 bases. Germline V lookup: CDR1 MNHEY, CDR2 SMNVEV (reference sequence). The CDR3 consists of 16 residues. The CDR3 sequence is CASSFSPGQGDTEAFF. The CDR3, as DNA: TGTGCCAGCAGTTTTTCCCCGGGACAGGGGGACACTGAAGCTTTCTTT.

The CDR3 DNA reads as TGCGCCAGCAGCTTGGCAATACAGGGGAGCTACGAGCAGTACTTC. It is translated as CASSLAIQGSYEQYF. The chain is built from TRBV5-1 and TRBJ2-7; 7 bases fit TRBD1. V shed 0 bases, J shed 3 bases, and the junction held 6 bases outside the gene matches. The germline gives CDR1 SGHRS, CDR2 YFSETQ. The CDR3 totals 15 residues.

The V and J genes are TRBV18 and TRBJ2-7; 7 nucleotides match TRBD1. The CDR3 runs 14 residues. V lost 5 bases to trimming and J lost 1 base; unmatched junction nucleotides: 5. Germline CDR1 is KGHSH and CDR2 is LQKENI. The CDR3 coding sequence is TGTGCCAGCTCATCCGGGACAGCGTCCTACGAGCAGTACTTC. This encodes CASSSGTASYEQYF.

This clone has a single count. The rearrangement joins TRBV11-2 to TRBJ1-2; D may be TRBD1 (6 bases). The germline V and J ends were trimmed by 3 bases and 8 bases, with 13 bases remaining between them. Germline assignment: CDR1 SGHAT and CDR2 FQNNGV. The CDR3 is 13 residues long. As DNA, the CDR3 is TGTGCCAGCAGCTTGGCAGGGGAGAAAGGCTACACCTTC. Encoded protein: CASSLAGEKGYTF.

The chain is built from TRBV7-9 and TRBJ1-3; unclear D gene. V was shortened by 2 bases and J by 0 bases, with 11 bases between the two germline ends. Germline loops: CDR1 SEHNR, CDR2 FQNEAQ (reference sequence). The CDR3 loop spans 16 amino acids. Here the CDR3 reads CASSLSRLTSGNTIYF. The CDR3 DNA reads as TGTGCCAGCAGCTTAAGCAGGTTGACCTCTGGAAACACCATATATTTT.

This rearrangement joins TRBV2 to TRBJ2-5; 9 bases line up with TRBD2. Germline CDR1 SNHLY, CDR2 FYNNEI. The CDR3 runs 17 residues. V dropped 7 bases and J dropped 4; count of bases not matched to a gene: 16. The CDR3: CASMAPGTSLLRETQYF. CDR3 DNA sequence: TGTGCCAGCATGGCCCCCGGGACTAGCCTCCTCCGAGAGACCCAGTACTTC.

The chain uses TRBV28 and TRBJ1-1; D is undetermined. Trimming left V 2 bases short and J 5 bases short, with 15 bases between. CDR1 and CDR2 (germline): MDHEN, SYDVKM. This CDR3 has 15 residues. The CDR3 DNA reads as TGTGCCAGCAGTTTAGGGCCAAACCCAGGAACTGAAGCTTTCTTT. This encodes CASSLGPNPGTEAFF.

This clone was detected only a few times. The CDR3 DNA reads as TGTGCCAGCAGTGAAGGCGACAGTACTTGGTCACCCCTCCACTTT. The encoded protein is CASSEGDSTWSPLHF. The chain links TRBV2 to TRBJ1-6, with D possibly TRBD1 on 5 matching bases. V shed 1 base and J shed 10 bases, with 14 bases lying between them. CDR1 is SNHLY, CDR2 FYNNEI, per germline. The CDR3 has 15 residues.

V is TRBV2 and J is TRBJ2-7, with D possibly matching TRBD1 (5 bases). Per germline, CDR1 SNHLY and CDR2 FYNNEI. V was trimmed by 6 bases and J by 0 bases, leaving 18 bases between them. The CDR3 has 16 residues. CDR3 sequence: CASRGLPGRSSYEQYF. The CDR3 nucleotides read TGTGCCAGCAGGGGGCTACCAGGTCGAAGCTCCTACGAGCAGTACTTC. Looking up the rest from reference TRBV2 and TRBJ2-7 gives the full variable domain: EPEVTQTPSHQVTQMGQEVILRCVPISNHLYFYWYRQILGQKVEFLVSFYNNEISEKSEIFDDQFSVERPDGSNFTLKIRSTKLEDSAMYFCASRGLPGRSSYEQYFGPGTRLTVT.

The chain couples TRBV6-1 to TRBJ2-1, with TRBD2 identical over 9 bases. Germline V gene data show CDR1 as MNHNS and CDR2 as SASEGT. The CDR3 spans 15 residues. J gave up 9 bases and V 4 bases, and 10 bases lay outside the gene matches. CDR3 region: CASSAPIGAGGEQFF. CDR3 sequence (DNA): TGTGCCAGCAGTGCCCCCATAGGAGCGGGGGGTGAGCAGTTCTTC.

This clone was counted once. V is TRBV27 and J is TRBJ1-2; 7 nucleotides line up with TRBD1. Losses at the gene ends were 0 bases for V and 0 bases for J; bases not matched to a gene: 7. Germline V CDR1 and CDR2: MNHEY, SMNVEV (reference sequence). The CDR3 is 17 residues long. The CDR3: CASSLSPQGGPNYGYTF. The CDR3 DNA reads TGTGCCAGCAGTTTATCGCCCCAGGGGGGTCCTAACTATGGCTACACCTTC.

This clone was recorded a few times. This chain joins TRBV4-1 and TRBJ1-5, with 7 bases identical to TRBD1. The germline V gene encodes CDR1 MGHRA and CDR2 YSYEKL. V was pared by 1 base and J by 4 bases, with 10 bases of the junction left unmatched. The CDR3 runs to 17 residues. The CDR3 DNA reads TGCGCCAGCAGCCAAGCTCTACAGGGGCTTAGTAATCAGCCCCAGCATTTT. Residues: CASSQALQGLSNQPQHF.

The chain is built from TRBV11-1 and TRBJ2-7; TRBD2 might be the D (5 bases). The CDR3 sequence is 14 residues long. CDR1 and CDR2 (germline): SGHAT, FQDESV (reference sequence). Trimming pared 3 bases from V and 3 bases from J, leaving 12 bases between. The CDR3 region has the DNA TGTGCCAGCAGCTTCGGGGTTAGGGACTACGAGCAGTACTTC. Amino acids: CASSFGVRDYEQYF.

The V gene is TRBV9, the J gene TRBJ2-7; maybe TRBD1 (5 bases). Germline-derived CDR1 and CDR2 are SGDLS and YYNGEE. The CDR3 has 14 amino acids. V was trimmed by 4 bases and J by 5 bases, leaving 16 bases between them. CDR3 region: CASSLTDSIHEQYF. CDR3 nucleotide sequence: TGTGCCAGCAGCCTCACAGACAGCATCCACGAGCAGTACTTC. The variable domain in full, completed from reference TRBV9 and TRBJ2-7, reads DSGVTQTPKHLITATGQRVTLRCSPRSGDLSVYWYQQSLDQGLQFLIQYYNGEERAKGNILERFSAQQFPDLHSELNLSSLELGDSALYFCASSLTDSIHEQYFGPGTRLTVT.

The CDR3 nucleotides are TGCAGCGTTGAAGGACCGCCGGACAGGGGGCCCCTCCAGCAGTTCTTC. Protein product: CSVEGPPDRGPLQQFF. The chain has TRBV29-1 and TRBJ2-1; 11 bases agree with TRBD1. V was pared by 1 base and J by 11 bases, with 13 bases of the junction left unmatched. There are 16 residues in the CDR3. Germline CDR1 SQVTM, CDR2 ANQGSEA.

The gene calls are TRBV4-3 and TRBJ2-7; the D gene is possibly TRBD1 (6 bases). This CDR3 region has 13 residues. With 3 bases removed from V and 3 bases from J, the gap between germline ends came to 9 bases. The germline V gene has CDR1 LGHNA and CDR2 YSLEER. The CDR3 DNA reads as TGCGCCAGCAGCCAGCCAGGGGTCTACGAGCAGTACTTC. As protein: CASSQPGVYEQYF.

V usage is TRBV6-6 and J usage is TRBJ2-5; weak D call: TRBD1 (6 bases). Trimming took off 4 bases at V and 1 base at J, with 10 bases between the two ends. The CDR3 length is 14 residues. Germline CDR1 MNHNY, CDR2 SVGAGI (reference sequence). The CDR3 region is CASSWTAGQETQYF. The DNA for the CDR3 is TGTGCCAGCAGTTGGACAGCTGGCCAAGAGACCCAGTACTTC.

A single count supports this clone. The CDR3 is CASSLSRDTEAFF. CDR3 DNA sequence: TGTGCCAGCAGTCTTTCCAGGGACACTGAAGCTTTCTTT. The V gene is TRBV6-4, the J gene TRBJ1-1; TRBD1 is a possible D gene (5 bases). Germline CDR1 is MRHNA and CDR2 is SNTAGT. The V and J ends lost 5 bases and 3 bases respectively, with 10 bases between them. The CDR3 loop spans 13 amino acids.